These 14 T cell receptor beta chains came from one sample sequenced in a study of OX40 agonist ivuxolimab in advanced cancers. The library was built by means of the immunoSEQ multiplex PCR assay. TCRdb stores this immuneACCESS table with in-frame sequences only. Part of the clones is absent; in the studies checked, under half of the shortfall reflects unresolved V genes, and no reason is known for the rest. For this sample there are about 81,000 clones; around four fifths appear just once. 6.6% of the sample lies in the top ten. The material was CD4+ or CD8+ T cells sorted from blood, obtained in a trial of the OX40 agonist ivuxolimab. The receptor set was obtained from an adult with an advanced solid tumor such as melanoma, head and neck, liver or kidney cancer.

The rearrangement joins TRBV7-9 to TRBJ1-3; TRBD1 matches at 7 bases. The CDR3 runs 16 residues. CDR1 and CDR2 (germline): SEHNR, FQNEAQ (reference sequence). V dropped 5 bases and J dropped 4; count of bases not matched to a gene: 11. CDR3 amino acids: CASSAYSTGSGNTIYF. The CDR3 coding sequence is TGTGCCAGCAGCGCCTACTCGACAGGGTCAGGAAACACCATATATTTT.

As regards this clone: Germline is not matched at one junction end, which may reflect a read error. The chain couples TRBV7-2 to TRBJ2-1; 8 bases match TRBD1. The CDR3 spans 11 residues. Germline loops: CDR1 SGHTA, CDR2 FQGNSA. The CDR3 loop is CASSFWDRLVF. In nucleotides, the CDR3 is TGTGCCAGCAGCTTCTGGGACAGGCTTGTCTTC.

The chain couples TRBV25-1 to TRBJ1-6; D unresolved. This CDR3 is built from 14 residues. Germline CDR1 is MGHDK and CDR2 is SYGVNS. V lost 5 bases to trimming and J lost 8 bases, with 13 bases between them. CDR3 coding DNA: TGTGCCAGCAGTTTCTCCGGCAGCTATTCACCCCTCCACTTT. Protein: CASSFSGSYSPLHF. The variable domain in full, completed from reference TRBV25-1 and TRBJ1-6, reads EADIYQTPRYLVIGTGKKITLECSQTMGHDKMYWYQQDPGMELHLIHYSYGVNSTEKGDLSSESTVSRIRTEHFPLTLESARPSHTSQYLCASSFSGSYSPLHFGNGTRLTVT.

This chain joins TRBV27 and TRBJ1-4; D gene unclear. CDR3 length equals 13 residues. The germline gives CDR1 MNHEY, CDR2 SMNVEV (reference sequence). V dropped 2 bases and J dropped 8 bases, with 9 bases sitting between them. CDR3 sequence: CASSLREGEKLFF. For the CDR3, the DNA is TGTGCCAGCAGTTTAAGGGAGGGCGAAAAACTGTTTTTT.

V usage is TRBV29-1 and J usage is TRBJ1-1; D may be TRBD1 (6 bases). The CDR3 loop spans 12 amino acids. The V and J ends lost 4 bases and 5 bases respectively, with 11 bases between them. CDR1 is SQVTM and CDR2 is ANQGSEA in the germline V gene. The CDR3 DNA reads TGCAGCGTTGTGACGGGGGCGACTGAAGCTTTCTTT. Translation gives CSVVTGATEAFF.

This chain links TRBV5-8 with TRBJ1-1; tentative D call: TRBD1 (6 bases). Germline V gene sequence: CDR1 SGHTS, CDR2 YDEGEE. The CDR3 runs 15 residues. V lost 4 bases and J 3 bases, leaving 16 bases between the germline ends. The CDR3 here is CASSTNRAGYTEAFF. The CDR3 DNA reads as TGTGCCAGCAGCACCAACAGGGCAGGGTACACTGAAGCTTTCTTT.

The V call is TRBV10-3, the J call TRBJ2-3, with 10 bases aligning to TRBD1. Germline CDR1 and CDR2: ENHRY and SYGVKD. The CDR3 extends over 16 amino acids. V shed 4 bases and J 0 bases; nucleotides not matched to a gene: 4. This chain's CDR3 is CAISGDRGPSTDTQYF. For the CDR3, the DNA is TGTGCCATCAGTGGCGACAGGGGGCCTAGCACAGATACGCAGTATTTT.

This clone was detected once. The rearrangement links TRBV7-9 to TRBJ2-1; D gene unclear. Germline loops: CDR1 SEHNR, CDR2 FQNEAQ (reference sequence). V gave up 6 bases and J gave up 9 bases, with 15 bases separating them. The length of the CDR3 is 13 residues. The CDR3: CASRYLPDVEQFF. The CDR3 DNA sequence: TGTGCCAGCAGATATCTACCCGACGTTGAGCAGTTCTTC. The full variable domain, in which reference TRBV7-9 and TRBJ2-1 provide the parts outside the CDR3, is DTGVSQNPRHKITKRGQNVTFRCDPISEHNRLYWYRQTLGQGPEFLTYFQNEAQLEKSRLLSDRFSAERPKGSFSTLEIQRTEQGDSAMYLCASRYLPDVEQFFGPGTRLTVL.

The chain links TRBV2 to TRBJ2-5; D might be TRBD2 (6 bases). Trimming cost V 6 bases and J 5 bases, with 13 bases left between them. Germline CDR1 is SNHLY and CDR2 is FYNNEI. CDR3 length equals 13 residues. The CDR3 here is CASSWDSRETQYF. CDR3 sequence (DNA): TGTGCCAGCAGCTGGGACTCTAGGGAGACCCAGTACTTC. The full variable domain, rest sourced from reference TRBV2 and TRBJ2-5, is EPEVTQTPSHQVTQMGQEVILRCVPISNHLYFYWYRQILGQKVEFLVSFYNNEISEKSEIFDDQFSVERPDGSNFTLKIRSTKLEDSAMYFCASSWDSRETQYFGPGTRLLVL.

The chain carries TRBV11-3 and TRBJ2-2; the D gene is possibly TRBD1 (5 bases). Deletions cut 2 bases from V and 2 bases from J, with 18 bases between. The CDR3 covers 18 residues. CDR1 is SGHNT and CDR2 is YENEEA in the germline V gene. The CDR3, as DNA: TGTGCCAGCAGCTTACGGTTGGTAGGCCGGACAAACACCGGGGAGCTGTTTTTT. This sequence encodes CASSLRLVGRTNTGELFF. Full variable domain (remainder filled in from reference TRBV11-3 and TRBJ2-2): EAGVVQSPRYKIIEKKQPVAFWCNPISGHNTLYWYLQNLGQGPELLIRYENEEAVDDSQLPKDRFSAERLKGVDSTLKIQPAELGDSAVYLCASSLRLVGRTNTGELFFGEGSRLTVL.

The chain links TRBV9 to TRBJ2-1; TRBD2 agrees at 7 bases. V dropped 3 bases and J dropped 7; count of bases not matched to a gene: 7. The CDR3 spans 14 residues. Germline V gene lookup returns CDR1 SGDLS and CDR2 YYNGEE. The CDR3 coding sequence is TGTGCCAGCAGCGCCGCGGGAGACGGAAATGAGCAGTTCTTC. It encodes CASSAAGDGNEQFF.

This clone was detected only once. CDR3 DNA sequence: TGTGCCAGCAGCTTGGCGGGGGGAGAGCAGTACGTC. The encoded protein is CASSLAGGEQYV. The rearrangement joins TRBV7-9 to TRBJ2-7, with 8 bases fitting TRBD2. V shed 3 bases, J shed 7 bases, and the junction held 2 bases outside the gene matches. The CDR3 spans 12 residues. Germline assignment: CDR1 SEHNR and CDR2 FQNEAQ (reference sequence).

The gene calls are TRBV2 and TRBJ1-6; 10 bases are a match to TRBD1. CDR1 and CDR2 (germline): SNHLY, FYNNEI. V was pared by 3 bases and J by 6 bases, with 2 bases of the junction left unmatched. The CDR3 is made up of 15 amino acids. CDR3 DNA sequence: TGTGCCAGCAGTGAGAGACAGGGGGCTAATTCACCCCTCCACTTT. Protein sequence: CASSERQGANSPLHF.

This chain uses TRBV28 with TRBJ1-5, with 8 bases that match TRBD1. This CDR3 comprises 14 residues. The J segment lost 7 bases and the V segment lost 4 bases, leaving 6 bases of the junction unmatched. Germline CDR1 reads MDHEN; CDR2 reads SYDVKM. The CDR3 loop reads CASSSGQGRQPQHF. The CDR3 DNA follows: TGTGCCAGCAGTTCCGGACAGGGCCGCCAGCCCCAGCATTTT.